These 18 T cell receptor beta chains were all obtained from the same sample, sequenced in a study of cytomegalovirus exposure and HLA in healthy donors. PCR amplification relied on 60 Vbeta primers (plus 13 Jbeta primers). The assay was immunoSEQ multiplex PCR, and TCRdb's table has in-frame clones only and misses some. This table has fewer than 250,000 clones, 70% to 80% appearing once. Sequenced input: PBMCs. Source of these receptors: a woman younger than 45 in good health and CMV-seropositive.

This sequence joins TRBV7-9 and TRBJ1-3, with a weak D call TRBD1 (6 bases). V lost 4 bases and J 7 bases, leaving 20 bases between the germline ends. This CDR3 is 16 amino acids long. The V gene's germline CDR1 is SEHNR and CDR2 FQNEAQ (reference sequence). CDR3 nucleotides: TGTGCCAGCAGCTCGGTGTCCGGGACAACTCGCAACACCATATATTTT. Its translation is CASSSVSGTTRNTIYF.

This clone was seen just once. The chain carries TRBV4-1 and TRBJ1-1; no clear D gene. The CDR3 extends over 15 amino acids. Trimming stripped 3 bases from V and 0 bases from J, with 11 bases between. The germline V gene has CDR1 MGHRA and CDR2 YSYEKL. The DNA of the CDR3 is TGCGCCAGCAGCCATTCTTTTCAGATGAACACTGAAGCTTTCTTT. Protein product: CASSHSFQMNTEAFF.

This chain uses TRBV7-3 with TRBJ2-4, with D tentatively TRBD2 (6 bases). Per the germline V gene, CDR1 is SGHTA and CDR2 is FQGTGA. The V and J ends lost 0 bases and 0 bases respectively, with 12 bases between them. CDR3 length: 17 residues. The CDR3 DNA is TGTGCCAGCAGCTTAACGGGCCAGGGACTAGCCAAAAACATTCAGTACTTC. Its protein product is CASSLTGQGLAKNIQYF.

This clone has just one count. J is TRBJ1-5 and V is TRBV10-3; D is unclear. Trimming shortened V by 4 bases and J by 0 bases, and 16 bases separated the two germline ends. The CDR3 is 17 residues long. The germline V gene has CDR1 ENHRY and CDR2 SYGVKD. The CDR3 reads CAISVAGGTSSNQPQHF. The DNA for the CDR3 is TGTGCCATCAGTGTTGCGGGCGGCACCAGTAGCAATCAGCCCCAGCATTTT.

The genes are TRBV7-8 and TRBJ2-1; D is unresolved. Trimming removed 3 bases from V and 4 bases from J, with 7 bases in between. This CDR3 has 13 amino acids. CDR1 and CDR2 from the germline V gene are SGHVS and FQNEAQ. The CDR3 bases are TGTGCCAGCAGCTTGGAGATTTACAATGAGCAGTTCTTC. Protein sequence: CASSLEIYNEQFF.

This clone was seen more than once but under ten times. The rearrangement joins TRBV2 to TRBJ1-2, with 7 positions matching TRBD1. Germline CDR1 reads SNHLY; CDR2 reads FYNNEI. With 4 bases clipped from V and 4 bases from J, the junction kept 12 bases outside the gene matches. The CDR3 is made up of 16 amino acids. DNA of the CDR3: TGTGCCAGCAGTGCCCGTCGTCAGGGGGAGACCTATGGCTACACCTTC. It encodes CASSARRQGETYGYTF.

The chain uses TRBV18 and TRBJ2-2; 10 bases are shared with TRBD2. CDR3 size: 16 residues. V lost 0 bases, J lost 9 bases, and 7 bases stayed unmatched. The V gene's germline CDR1 is KGHSH and CDR2 LQKENI. The chain's CDR3 is CASSPPSLAGAWELFF. As DNA, the CDR3 is TGTGCCAGCTCACCACCGTCCCTAGCGGGAGCCTGGGAGCTGTTTTTT.

In its sample, this clone was seen once. The rearrangement uses TRBV5-1 and TRBJ1-2; no clear D. Trimming shortened V by 0 bases and J by 8 bases, and 14 bases separated the two germline ends. CDR3 length: 14 residues. CDR1 and CDR2 (germline): SGHRS, YFSETQ. The CDR3 DNA reads as TGCGCCAGCAGCTTGGAACGGGAGGCGGGAGGCTACACCTTC. It codes for CASSLEREAGGYTF.

The chain joins TRBV19 to TRBJ1-2, with a weak D call TRBD1 (6 bases). The length of the CDR3 is 15 residues. V was clipped by 4 bases and J by 6 bases, with 18 bases between them. Germline assignment: CDR1 LNHDA and CDR2 SQIVND (reference sequence). The CDR3 sequence: CASSTLGRGRDGYTF. CDR3 DNA: TGTGCCAGTAGTACCCTGGGCAGGGGAAGGGATGGCTACACCTTC.

The V call is TRBV5-1, the J call TRBJ2-2; D unresolved. CDR1 is SGHRS and CDR2 is YFSETQ in the germline V gene. Trimming removed 2 bases at V and 7 bases at J, with 6 bases between. The CDR3 consists of 12 residues. The CDR3 here is CASSFAGGELFF. CDR3 nucleotide sequence: TGCGCCAGCAGCTTTGCCGGCGGGGAGCTGTTTTTT.

The chain uses TRBV29-1 and TRBJ1-1; D call uncertain. The CDR3 is 13 amino acids. CDR1 is SQVTM and CDR2 is ANQGSEA in the germline V gene. V lost 7 bases, J lost 3 bases, and 15 bases lay in between. In nucleotides, the CDR3 is TGCAGCGCTACGACAAGTTGGTACACTGAAGCTTTCTTT. This gives the protein CSATTSWYTEAFF.

V gene TRBV19 combines with J gene TRBJ1-6; TRBD1 matches 8 bases. CDR3 size: 14 residues. The germline CDR1 and CDR2 sequences are LNHDA and SQIVND (reference sequence). Trimming at V came to 5 bases and at J to 7 bases, leaving 4 bases not matched to a gene. This CDR3 is CASSLGQGNSPLHF. The CDR3 nucleotides are TGTGCCAGTAGTCTCGGACAGGGCAATTCACCCCTCCACTTT.

The gene calls are TRBV10-3 and TRBJ1-3, with D possibly being TRBD1 (5 bases). This CDR3 comprises 16 residues. Deletions cut 0 bases from V and 1 base from J, with 10 bases between. CDR1 and CDR2 from the germline V gene are ENHRY and SYGVKD. The CDR3 nucleotides are TGTGCCATCAGTGAGTCGCGACAGCTGTCTGGAAACACCATATATTTT. The encoded protein is CAISESRQLSGNTIYF.

The chain is built from TRBV27 and TRBJ2-7, with a tentative D call TRBD2 (6 bases). V lost 0 bases, J lost 8 bases, and 20 bases lay in between. The CDR3 sequence is 16 residues long. Per germline, CDR1 MNHEY and CDR2 SMNVEV (reference sequence). Here the CDR3 DNA reads TGTGCCAGCAGTTTATCGGGTGCGGGACCTGATATTAAGCAGTACTTC. Protein product: CASSLSGAGPDIKQYF.

The chain couples TRBV7-3 to TRBJ2-5; 7 bases match TRBD2. The V segment lost 5 bases and the J segment 4 bases; nucleotides outside the gene matches: 13. This CDR3 contains 16 residues. Germline CDR1 reads SGHTA; CDR2 reads FQGTGA. CDR3 sequence reads: CASSPRGRGEAETQYF. CDR3 sequence (DNA): TGTGCCAGCAGCCCCCGCGGGAGAGGAGAGGCAGAGACCCAGTACTTC.

The chain is built from TRBV6-5 and TRBJ1-2, with TRBD1 matching over 7 bases. The CDR3 has 14 amino acids. CDR1 is MNHEY, CDR2 SVGAGI, per germline. Trimming at V came to 6 bases and at J to 4 bases, leaving 8 bases not matched to a gene. The CDR3 coding sequence is TGTGCCAGCAGCCGACAGGGAGCCACCTATGGCTACACCTTC. Translated: CASSRQGATYGYTF.

Points on this clone: The junction departs from germline at one end; a sequencing error may be responsible. The J gene is TRBJ1-1, the V gene TRBV7-7; 7 nucleotides agree with TRBD1. The length of the CDR3 is 13 residues. Germline V lookup: CDR1 SSHAT, CDR2 FNYEAQ (reference sequence). The CDR3 nucleotides are TGTGCTAGCAGCTTCGACAGGGACACTGAAGCTTTCTTT. Translation gives CASSFDRDTEAFF.

The gene calls are TRBV30 and TRBJ1-2; 8 nucleotides align to TRBD1. CDR1 and CDR2 from the germline V gene are GTSNPN and SVGIG (reference sequence). The CDR3 contains 12 residues. V lost 7 bases and J lost 8; bases outside the gene matches: 9. CDR3 loop: CALSGQGLGYTF. The CDR3 DNA follows: TGTGCCTTGTCCGGACAGGGATTGGGCTACACCTTC.